This TCR beta chain originates from a study of shared clonotypes between healthy human individuals. With ten immunoSEQ deep assay plates, unsorted PBMC DNA underwent sequencing. Using immunoSEQ multiplex PCR, the repertoire was profiled, and TCRdb retains in-frame clones only, with some absent. The sample holds hundreds of thousands of clones, roughly four fifths seen once. Input material: PBMCs. The receptor's source is a woman in her thirties or forties in good health. Some clones in this sample may be carry-over from other donors' samples.

This CDR3 is CASSQPGSVNTGELFF. DNA of the CDR3: TGTGCCAGCAGCCAACCAGGCAGCGTGAACACCGGGGAGCTGTTTTTT. The V and J genes are TRBV4-2 and TRBJ2-2; D remains ambiguous. The germline gives CDR1 LGHNA, CDR2 YNFKEQ. The CDR3 is 16 residues long. The V gene lost 2 bases and the J gene lost 1 base, with 11 bases spanning the gap.